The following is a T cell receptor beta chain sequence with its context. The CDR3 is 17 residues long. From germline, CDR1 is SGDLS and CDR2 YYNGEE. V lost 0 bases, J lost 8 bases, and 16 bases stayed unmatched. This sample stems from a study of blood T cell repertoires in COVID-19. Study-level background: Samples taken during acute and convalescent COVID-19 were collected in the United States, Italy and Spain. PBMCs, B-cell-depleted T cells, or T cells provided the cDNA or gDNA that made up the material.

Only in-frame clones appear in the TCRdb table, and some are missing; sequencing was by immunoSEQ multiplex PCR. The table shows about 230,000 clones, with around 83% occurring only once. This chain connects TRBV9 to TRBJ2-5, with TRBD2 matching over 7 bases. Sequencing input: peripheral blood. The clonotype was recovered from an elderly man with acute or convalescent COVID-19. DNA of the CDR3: TGTGCCAGCAGCGTAGCTACTGCGGGAGCCCGTTTTAACACCCAGTACTTC. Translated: CASSVATAGARFNTQYF.